This entry is about one T cell receptor beta chain. Its specificity is unknown. Assay: immunoSEQ multiplex PCR; the TCRdb copy retains only in-frame clones and omits some. Seen here are more than 65,000 clones, just under 95% observed once, and the top ten hold approximately 14%. The data originate from a study of OX40 agonist ivuxolimab in advanced cancers. Study details: Hepatocellular carcinoma, melanoma, renal cell or head and neck cancer affected the dose-escalation patients.

CDR1 and CDR2 (germline): SGDLS, YYNGEE. Between the trimmed V and J ends, which lost 3 bases and 0 bases, there was a span of 9 bases. The CDR3 has 15 residues. Whole-study findings and limits: Partly responding patients at 0.1-3.0 mg/kg showed some of the smallest clonal expansion. Several nonresponders also turned out to have low normalized T-cell clonal expansion.

This TCR derives from an adult with an advanced solid tumor such as melanoma, head and neck, liver or kidney cancer. This material consisted of CD4+ or CD8+ T cells sorted from blood, taken in a trial of the OX40 agonist ivuxolimab. The chain recombines TRBV9 with TRBJ1-4; perhaps TRBD1 as D (5 bases). As DNA, the CDR3 is TGTGCCAGCAGCGGGGAGACAGCAACTAATGAAAAACTGTTTTTT. Protein product: CASSGETATNEKLFF.